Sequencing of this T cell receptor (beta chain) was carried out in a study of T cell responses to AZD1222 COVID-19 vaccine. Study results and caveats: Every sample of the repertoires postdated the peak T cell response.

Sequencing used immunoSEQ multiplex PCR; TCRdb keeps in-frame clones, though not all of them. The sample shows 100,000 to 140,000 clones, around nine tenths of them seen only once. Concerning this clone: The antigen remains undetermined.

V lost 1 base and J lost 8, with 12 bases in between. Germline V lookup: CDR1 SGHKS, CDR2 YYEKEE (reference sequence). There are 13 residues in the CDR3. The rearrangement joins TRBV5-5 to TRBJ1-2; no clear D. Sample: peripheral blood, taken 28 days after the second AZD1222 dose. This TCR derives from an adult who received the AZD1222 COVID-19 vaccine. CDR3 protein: CASSLSGLLGYTF. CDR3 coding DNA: TGTGCCAGCAGCTTGAGTGGGCTTCTCGGCTACACCTTC.